Below are 26 T cell receptor beta chains sequenced from a single sample in a study of OX40 agonist ivuxolimab in advanced cancers. Generated by immunoSEQ multiplex PCR, the TCRdb table keeps only in-frame clones and is missing some. The table shows tens of thousands of clones, with about 88% occurring only once. Sequencing used CD4+ or CD8+ T cells sorted from blood, obtained in a trial of the OX40 agonist ivuxolimab. These receptors were obtained from an adult with an advanced solid tumor such as melanoma, head and neck, liver or kidney cancer.

The J gene is TRBJ2-7, the V gene TRBV7-9, with D unresolved. Trimming shortened V by 7 bases and J by 7 bases, and 20 bases separated the two germline ends. CDR1 SEHNR and CDR2 FQNEAQ come from the germline V gene (reference sequence). This CDR3 region has 14 residues. CDR3 loop: CASNPDQRSWEQYF. The CDR3 DNA sequence: TGTGCCAGCAACCCCGACCAGAGGTCATGGGAGCAGTACTTC.

The J gene is TRBJ2-7, the V gene TRBV2, with 8 bases aligning to TRBD1. The V gene end was trimmed by 5 bases and the J gene end by 4 bases; junction bases not matched to a gene: 4. The CDR3 has 13 amino acids. In germline, CDR1 is SNHLY, CDR2 FYNNEI. This chain's CDR3 is CASSFGQGYEQYF. The CDR3 region has the DNA TGTGCCAGCAGTTTCGGACAGGGATACGAGCAGTACTTC.

The V call is TRBV6-5, the J call TRBJ2-7; D unclear. Germline CDR1 and CDR2: MNHEY and SVGAGI. V lost 0 bases to trimming and J lost 5 bases, with 11 bases between them. CDR3 length equals 14 residues. The CDR3 bases are TGTGCCAGCAGTTACTCGAGATCTGGGAACGAGCAGTACTTC. This sequence encodes CASSYSRSGNEQYF.

This clone was seen a few times. The chain has TRBV7-9 and TRBJ2-3; no firm D call. CDR1 is SEHNR and CDR2 is FQNEAQ in the germline V gene (reference sequence). The CDR3 has 13 amino acids. V was trimmed by 3 bases and J by 4 bases, leaving 8 bases between them. The CDR3 bases are TGTGCCAGCAGCTTCCCCCTGGCAGATACGCAGTATTTT. Translated, it gives CASSFPLADTQYF.

The J gene is TRBJ1-5, the V gene TRBV10-3; no definite D call. The CDR3 length is 16 residues. CDR1 ENHRY and CDR2 SYGVKD come from the germline V gene. V was pared by 1 base and J by 0 bases, with 10 bases between. Here the CDR3 DNA reads TGTGCCATCAGTGAGTTGGGTAGGGATAGCAATCAGCCCCAGCATTTT. It codes for CAISELGRDSNQPQHF.

This chain uses TRBV19 with TRBJ2-1; 7 nucleotides match TRBD2. V dropped 6 bases and J dropped 5; count of bases not matched to a gene: 10. The germline gives CDR1 LNHDA, CDR2 SQIVND (reference sequence). This CDR3 has 15 amino acids. The CDR3 sequence is CASRLAALQNNEQFF. The CDR3 coding sequence is TGTGCCAGTAGGCTAGCGGCGCTGCAGAACAATGAGCAGTTCTTC. The whole variable domain, remainder taken from reference TRBV19 and TRBJ2-1, is DGGITQSPKYLFRKEGQNVTLSCEQNLNHDAMYWYRQDPGQGLRLIYYSQIVNDFQKGDIAEGYSVSREKKESFPLTVTSAQKNPTAFYLCASRLAALQNNEQFFGPGTRLTVL.

This chain joins TRBV11-2 and TRBJ2-1; 9 bases fit TRBD2. V lost 5 bases, J lost 4 bases, and 6 bases stayed unmatched. Germline-derived CDR1 and CDR2 are SGHAT and FQNNGV. CDR3 length equals 15 residues. In DNA form, the CDR3 reads TGTGCCAGCAGCCTCCTAGCGGGATCGTACAATGAGCAGTTCTTC. It is translated as CASSLLAGSYNEQFF. Looking up the rest from reference TRBV11-2 and TRBJ2-1 gives the full variable domain: EAGVAQSPRYKIIEKRQSVAFWCNPISGHATLYWYQQILGQGPKLLIQFQNNGVVDDSQLPKDRFSAERLKGVDSTLKIQPAKLEDSAVYLCASSLLAGSYNEQFFGPGTRLTVL.

The chain is built from TRBV4-1 and TRBJ1-2; the D gene is possibly TRBD1 (6 bases). The CDR3 has 15 amino acids. Germline CDR1 and CDR2: MGHRA and YSYEKL. V lost 2 bases to trimming and J lost 2 bases, with 12 bases between them. The CDR3 spells CASSQNREGNYGYTF. As DNA, the CDR3 is TGCGCCAGCAGCCAAAACAGGGAGGGAAACTATGGCTACACCTTC.

The V gene is TRBV28, the J gene TRBJ1-2; maybe TRBD1 (6 bases). There are 14 residues in the CDR3. Germline CDR1 reads MDHEN; CDR2 reads SYDVKM. V shed 8 bases and J shed 4 bases, with 17 bases lying between them. The CDR3 loop is CASRPQGNLYGYTF. The CDR3 DNA sequence: TGTGCCAGCCGCCCTCAGGGGAATCTCTATGGCTACACCTTC.

V and J are TRBV9 and TRBJ1-2, with 11 positions matching TRBD1. This CDR3 comprises 16 residues. From germline, CDR1 is SGDLS and CDR2 YYNGEE. V was pared by 3 bases and J by 8 bases, with 12 bases of the junction left unmatched. The CDR3 loop is CASSAHRGQGAEGYTF. Written as DNA, the CDR3 is TGTGCCAGCAGCGCCCACAGAGGACAGGGGGCTGAAGGCTACACCTTC.

This chain links TRBV4-2 with TRBJ2-1, with 9 bases lining up with TRBD2. The CDR3 spans 16 residues. CDR1 and CDR2 from the germline V gene are LGHNA and YNFKEQ. The trim removed 0 bases at V and 0 bases at J, leaving 0 bases unmatched. CDR3 nucleotides: TGTGCCAGCAGCCAAGAGCGGGGGGGCTCCTACAATGAGCAGTTCTTC. This encodes CASSQERGGSYNEQFF.

The V gene is TRBV7-6, the J gene TRBJ2-1, with 15 bases lining up with TRBD2. Germline-derived CDR1 and CDR2 are SGHVS and FNYEAQ. With 1 base clipped from V and 0 bases from J, the junction kept 10 bases outside the gene matches. This CDR3 is built from 21 residues. CDR3 in DNA: TGTGCCAGCAGCTTAGTTTCGGGACTAGCGGGAGGTTCAAGCTCCTACAATGAGCAGTTCTTC. Translating gives CASSLVSGLAGGSSSYNEQFF.

V gene TRBV6-5 combines with J gene TRBJ2-7; no clear D gene. V lost 5 bases and J 4 bases, leaving 12 bases between the germline ends. Germline CDR1 and CDR2: MNHEY and SVGAGI. The CDR3 is 13 residues long. CDR3 residues: CASSEGLSYEQYF. The CDR3 DNA is TGTGCCAGCAGTGAAGGTTTGAGTTACGAGCAGTACTTC.

The V call is TRBV2, the J call TRBJ2-7, with TRBD1 matching over 8 bases. The CDR3 is made up of 12 amino acids. Germline-derived CDR1 and CDR2 are SNHLY and FYNNEI. J lost 6 bases, V lost 6 bases, and 4 bases had no gene match. In nucleotides, the CDR3 is TGTGCCAGCAGGCACAGGGGGAGCGAGCAGTACTTC. This translates into CASRHRGSEQYF.

The CDR3 reads CASSSAPGLAESSAVEQYF. The CDR3 coding sequence is TGTGCCAGCAGCTCGGCGCCGGGACTAGCGGAATCCTCTGCGGTCGAGCAGTACTTC. V usage is TRBV7-8 and J usage is TRBJ2-7, with 11 bases lining up with TRBD2. V trimming: 4 bases; J trimming: 6 bases; junction bases outside the gene matches: 20. Per the germline V gene, CDR1 is SGHVS and CDR2 is FQNEAQ. This CDR3 has 19 amino acids.

This chain connects TRBV6-5 to TRBJ2-2, with 7 bases lining up with TRBD2. The CDR3 contains 14 residues. Germline CDR1 and CDR2: MNHEY and SVGAGI. Germline trimming cut 10 bases from V and 3 bases from J; bases unmatched to any gene: 8. CDR3 amino acids: CATNRGVYTGELFF. The CDR3 DNA follows: TGTGCCACAAATCGGGGGGTCTACACCGGGGAGCTGTTTTTT.

This chain connects TRBV4-1 to TRBJ1-5; D unresolved. V lost 5 bases to trimming and J lost 0 bases, with 29 bases between them. The germline V gene encodes CDR1 MGHRA and CDR2 YSYEKL. The CDR3 runs 21 residues. The CDR3 spells CASSCTETRPVTPYSNQPQHF. Here the CDR3 DNA reads TGCGCCAGCAGCTGTACGGAAACCCGACCGGTCACCCCCTATAGCAATCAGCCCCAGCATTTT.

This clone was picked up a small number of times. The CDR3 protein is CASSYGGTGELFF. CDR3 in DNA: TGTGCCAGCAGTTATGGGGGCACCGGGGAGCTGTTTTTT. The chain couples TRBV2 to TRBJ2-2, with D perhaps matching TRBD1 or TRBD2 (5 bases each). The germline V gene encodes CDR1 SNHLY and CDR2 FYNNEI. Trimming left V 5 bases short and J 4 bases short, with 8 bases between. The CDR3 has 13 amino acids.

The chain recombines TRBV6-6 with TRBJ1-1; D gene ambiguous. The V and J ends lost 8 bases and 6 bases respectively, with 4 bases between them. This CDR3 has 9 residues. The germline V gene has CDR1 MNHNY and CDR2 SVGAGI (reference sequence). The CDR3 DNA reads as TGTGCCAGCTACCCTGAAGCTTTCTTT. Amino acids: CASYPEAFF.

The count of this clone is one. It may be a read error: a sequence one base away is much more abundant. The chain recombines TRBV6-5 with TRBJ1-5, with no clear D. Germline V lookup: CDR1 MNHEY, CDR2 SVGAGI. The CDR3 runs 15 residues. The CDR3 DNA follows: TGTGCCGGCAGTCCCGAGCCTTATAGCAATCAGCCCCAGCATTTT. It codes for CAGSPEPYSNQPQHF.

The gene calls are TRBV5-1 and TRBJ2-2, with 12 positions matching TRBD1. The ends lost 4 bases at V and 6 bases at J; junction bases unmatched: 7. CDR3 length equals 16 residues. Germline loops: CDR1 SGHRS, CDR2 YFSETQ. DNA of the CDR3: TGCGCCAGCAGCCCGGTGGGACAGGGGGCCCCCGGGGAGCTGTTTTTT. Its protein product is CASSPVGQGAPGELFF.

The chain carries TRBV28 and TRBJ2-7, with unresolved D. The CDR3 is 15 amino acids. With 3 bases removed from V and 6 bases from J, the gap between germline ends came to 18 bases. Germline V CDR1 and CDR2: MDHEN, SYDVKM. CDR3 sequence: CASSFDESPTFEQYF. CDR3 bases: TGTGCCAGCAGTTTCGATGAGAGTCCTACTTTCGAGCAGTACTTC.

This rearrangement joins TRBV4-1 to TRBJ2-1; TRBD2 matches at 9 bases. CDR3 length: 15 residues. V lost 3 bases to trimming and J lost 7 bases; unmatched junction nucleotides: 7. Germline V CDR1 and CDR2: MGHRA, YSYEKL. The CDR3 region has the DNA TGCGCCAGCAGCCAGCTACTAGCGGGCGGAAATGAGCAGTTCTTC. The encoded protein is CASSQLLAGGNEQFF.

The rearrangement joins TRBV6-5 to TRBJ1-2; 9 bases map to TRBD1. Unmatched junction bases numbered 1, after V lost 5 bases and J lost 6 bases. Germline CDR1 is MNHEY and CDR2 is SVGAGI. The CDR3 spans 12 residues. The chain's CDR3 is CASSRTGDGYTF. In DNA form, the CDR3 reads TGTGCCAGCAGTCGGACAGGGGATGGCTACACCTTC.

The chain joins TRBV27 to TRBJ2-7, with 7 bases identical to TRBD1. The V gene end was trimmed by 8 bases and the J gene end by 5 bases; junction bases not matched to a gene: 9. The CDR3 runs 13 residues. Looked up from germline, CDR1 is MNHEY and CDR2 is SMNVEV (reference sequence). The CDR3 coding sequence is TGTGCCAGCGCCTTCAACAGGGGCCACGAGCAGTACTTC. Its protein product is CASAFNRGHEQYF.

A single count supports this clone. The rearrangement uses TRBV4-2 and TRBJ2-5; TRBD1 aligns across 9 bases. The V segment lost 4 bases and the J segment 5 bases; nucleotides outside the gene matches: 17. Germline assignment: CDR1 LGHNA and CDR2 YNFKEQ. The CDR3 runs 18 residues. The CDR3 DNA reads as TGTGCCAGCAGCCCTGACAACTTTCGGACAGGGGTTCGTGAGACCCAGTACTTC. This gives the protein CASSPDNFRTGVRETQYF.